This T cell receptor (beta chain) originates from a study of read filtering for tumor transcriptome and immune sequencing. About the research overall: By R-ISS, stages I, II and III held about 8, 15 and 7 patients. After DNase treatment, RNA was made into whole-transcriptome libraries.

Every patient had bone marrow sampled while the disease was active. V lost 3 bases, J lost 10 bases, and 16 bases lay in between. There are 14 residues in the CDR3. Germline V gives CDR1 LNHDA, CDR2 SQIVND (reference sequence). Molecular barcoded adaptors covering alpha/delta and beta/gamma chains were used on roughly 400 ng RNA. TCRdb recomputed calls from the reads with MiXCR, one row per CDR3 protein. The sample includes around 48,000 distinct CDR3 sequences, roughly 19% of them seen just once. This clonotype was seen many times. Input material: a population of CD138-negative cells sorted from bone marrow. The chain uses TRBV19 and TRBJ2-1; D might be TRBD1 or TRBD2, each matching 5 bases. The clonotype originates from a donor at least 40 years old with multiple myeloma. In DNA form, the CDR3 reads TGTGCCAGTAGTATGACGGGGCAGGGTGGCGAGCAGTTCTTC. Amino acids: CASSMTGQGGEQFF.